This T cell receptor beta chain came from a study of blood T cell repertoires in COVID-19. Study-level information: From the United States, Italy and Spain came samples of acute and convalescent COVID-19. The cDNA or gDNA used as material had been derived from T cells, B-cell-depleted T cells, or PBMCs.

Trimming took off 3 bases at V and 3 bases at J, with 11 bases between the two ends. Germline V lookup: CDR1 MNHEY, CDR2 SVGAGI. The CDR3 has 14 amino acids. Source study methods: Amplification with reference gene primers provided the estimates of nucleated cell counts. The protocol was immunoSEQ multiplex PCR, while the TCRdb copy is restricted to in-frame clones and leaves out a portion. The V and J calls and the clone size are those of that table, but D and trimming were determined from the DNA. The data contain about 200,000 clones, about nine tenths of them seen just once; the ten biggest clones take up 4.8%.

Sequenced input: peripheral blood. The sequence derives from a woman aged 40 to 55 with acute or convalescent COVID-19. V is TRBV6-5 and J is TRBJ1-2, with no clear D. CDR3 nucleotides: TGTGCCAGCAGTTATCATGACAAGGACTATGGCTACACCTTC. Encoded protein: CASSYHDKDYGYTF.